This TCR beta chain was profiled in a study of blood T cell repertoires in COVID-19. Study-wide background: Sites in the United States, Italy and Spain provided acute and convalescent COVID-19 samples. The analysed material was cDNA or gDNA that came from T cells, B-cell-depleted T cells, or PBMCs.

In the original processing: Amplification from reference gene primers served as the basis for estimated nucleated cell counts. This table comes from immunoSEQ multiplex PCR, and its TCRdb copy is limited to in-frame clones, with some not included. V and J calls and clone size are given by that table; D and trimming were obtained from the DNA. The table records about 180,000 clones, 65% to 90% of them present only once. Trimming removed 7 bases from V and 2 bases from J, with 9 bases in between. The CDR3 has 12 residues. Germline V gene sequence: CDR1 SNHLY, CDR2 FYNNEI. This chain uses TRBV2 with TRBJ2-7, with a tentative D call TRBD1 (5 bases). The TCR sequence derives from a human donor in a cohort sampled during active COVID-19. Material: peripheral blood. This chain's CDR3 is CASKGQPYEQYF. For the CDR3, the DNA is TGTGCCAGCAAGGGGCAGCCCTACGAGCAGTACTTC.